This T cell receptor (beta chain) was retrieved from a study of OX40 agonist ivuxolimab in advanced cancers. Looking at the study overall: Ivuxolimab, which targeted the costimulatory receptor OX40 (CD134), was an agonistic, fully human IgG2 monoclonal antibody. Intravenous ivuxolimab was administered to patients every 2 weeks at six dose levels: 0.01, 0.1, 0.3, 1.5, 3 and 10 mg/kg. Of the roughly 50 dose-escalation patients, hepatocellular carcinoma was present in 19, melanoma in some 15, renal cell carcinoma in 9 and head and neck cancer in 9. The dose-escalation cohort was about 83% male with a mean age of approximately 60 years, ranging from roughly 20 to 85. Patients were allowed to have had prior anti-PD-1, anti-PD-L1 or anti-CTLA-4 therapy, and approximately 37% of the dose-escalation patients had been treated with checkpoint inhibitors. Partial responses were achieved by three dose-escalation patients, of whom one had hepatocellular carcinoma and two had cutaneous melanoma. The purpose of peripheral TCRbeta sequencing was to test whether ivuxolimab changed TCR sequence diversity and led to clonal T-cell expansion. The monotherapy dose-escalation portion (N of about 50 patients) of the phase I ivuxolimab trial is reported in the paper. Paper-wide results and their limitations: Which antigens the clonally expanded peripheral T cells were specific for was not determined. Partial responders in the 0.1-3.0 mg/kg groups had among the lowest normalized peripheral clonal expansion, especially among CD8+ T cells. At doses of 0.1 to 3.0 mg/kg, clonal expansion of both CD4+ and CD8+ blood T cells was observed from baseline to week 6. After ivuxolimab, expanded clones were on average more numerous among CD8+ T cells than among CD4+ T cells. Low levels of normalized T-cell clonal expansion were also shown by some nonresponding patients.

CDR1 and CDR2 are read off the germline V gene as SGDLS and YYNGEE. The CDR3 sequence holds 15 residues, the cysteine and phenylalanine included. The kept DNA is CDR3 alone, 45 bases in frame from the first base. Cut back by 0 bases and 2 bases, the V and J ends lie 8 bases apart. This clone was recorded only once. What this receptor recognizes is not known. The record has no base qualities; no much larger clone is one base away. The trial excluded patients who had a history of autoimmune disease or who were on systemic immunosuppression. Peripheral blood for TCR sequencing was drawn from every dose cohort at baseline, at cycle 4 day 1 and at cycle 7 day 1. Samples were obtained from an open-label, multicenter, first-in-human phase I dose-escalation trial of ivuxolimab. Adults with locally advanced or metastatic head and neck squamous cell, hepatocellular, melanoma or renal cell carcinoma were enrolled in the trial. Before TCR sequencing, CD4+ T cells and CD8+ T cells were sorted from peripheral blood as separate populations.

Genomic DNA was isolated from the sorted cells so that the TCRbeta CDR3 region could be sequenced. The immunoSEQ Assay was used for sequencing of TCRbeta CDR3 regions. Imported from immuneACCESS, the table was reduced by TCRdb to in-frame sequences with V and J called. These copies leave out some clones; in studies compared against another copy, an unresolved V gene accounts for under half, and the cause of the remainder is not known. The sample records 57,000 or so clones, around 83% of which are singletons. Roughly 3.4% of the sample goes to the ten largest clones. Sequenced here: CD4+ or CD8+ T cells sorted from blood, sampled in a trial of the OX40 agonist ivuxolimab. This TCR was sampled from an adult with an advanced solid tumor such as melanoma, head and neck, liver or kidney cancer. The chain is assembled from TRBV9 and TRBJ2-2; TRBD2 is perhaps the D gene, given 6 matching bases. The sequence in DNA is TGTGCCAGCAGCGTAGAAGCGGGCAACACCGGGGAGCTGTTTTTT. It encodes CASSVEAGNTGELFF. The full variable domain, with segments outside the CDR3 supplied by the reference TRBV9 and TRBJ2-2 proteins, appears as DSGVTQTPKHLITATGQRVTLRCSPRSGDLSVYWYQQSLDQGLQFLIQYYNGEERAKGNILERFSAQQFPDLHSELNLSSLELGDSALYFCASSVEAGNTGELFFGEGSRLTVL.